Listed below are T cell receptor beta chains from one sample, sequenced in a study of shared T cell receptors in the human thymus. Sequenced by immunoSEQ multiplex PCR; TCRdb stores in-frame clones only, minus some. The sample records 600,000 to 900,000 clones, 80% to 90% being singletons. This sample was shared with a second study, whose subject was human thymus T cells.

Sequencing input: thymocytes. The receptors stem from a girl less than two years old with a congenital heart defect. Each CDR3 is given with its conserved first and last residue. Fields, in order: D gene, clone size, J gene, V gene, CDR3 DNA, CDR3 protein. The D gene is left open where the match is weak. For some rows the clone size is stated as once, few or many, or as a class when expanded; others skip it.

>TRBD1|.|TRBJ1-2|TRBV5-6
TGTGCCAGCAGCGTTGAAGGGACAGGCAAGCTCTATGGCTACACCTTC
CASSVEGTGKLYGYTF
>.|.|TRBJ1-5|TRBV5-1
TGCGCCAGCAGCTTGGATCTCGGAGGGGCCCAGCATTTT
CASSLDLGGAQHF
>TRBD1|.|TRBJ1-2|TRBV7-8
TGTGCCAGCAGCTTATTTCCGGACAGGGTTTATGGCTACACCTTC
CASSLFPDRVYGYTF
>TRBD2|.|TRBJ2-3|TRBV5-6
TGTGCCAGCAGCTCGGGTGGGACTAGCGTGACAGATACGCAGTATTTT
CASSSGGTSVTDTQYF
>.|.|TRBJ1-2|TRBV7-3
TGTGCCAGCAGCCTAAATCGCGTCCCACCAGGGGACGAAGGCTACACCTTC
CASSLNRVPPGDEGYTF
>.|.|TRBJ1-2|TRBV4-1
TGCGCCAGCAGCCAAGATTTAGCGGGGGAAGCTAACTATGGCTACACCTTC
CASSQDLAGEANYGYTF
>TRBD1|.|TRBJ2-3|TRBV18
TGTGCCAGCTCACCTTCACAGGGGGCTACAGATACGCAGTATTTT
CASSPSQGATDTQYF
>.|.|TRBJ1-2|TRBV4-1
TGCGCCAGCAGCCGATATGACACAGGGTCCTATGGCTACACCTTC
CASSRYDTGSYGYTF
>.|.|TRBJ1-2|TRBV9
TGTGCCAGCAGCGTTGGAGTAGGTAACTATGGCTACACCTTC
CASSVGVGNYGYTF
>TRBD1|.|TRBJ1-2|TRBV5-6
TGTGCCAGCAGCTTGGGGGGCAGGGGGAGATATGGCTACACCTTC
CASSLGGRGRYGYTF
>.|.|TRBJ1-6|TRBV7-9
TGTGCCAGCAGCCCCGACCAGAGAGGGTCACCCCTCCACTTT
CASSPDQRGSPLHF
>.|.|TRBJ1-4|TRBV5-1
TGCGCCAGCAGCTCTGGCGGGGGGCGAGGGACAACTAATGAAAAACTGTTTTTT
CASSSGGGRGTTNEKLFF
>.|.|TRBJ2-1|TRBV2
TGTGCCAGCCTAGGACAGCCCAATGAGCAGTTCTTC
CASLGQPNEQFF
>.|.|TRBJ2-7|TRBV25-1
TGTGCCAGCACCCCCCCCGAGGAAGTCGAGCAGTACTTC
CASTPPEEVEQYF
>TRBD2|.|TRBJ2-1|TRBV14
TGTGCCAGCAGCCAAGATTGGATCCTAGCGGGGTATGACAATGAGCAGTTCTTC
CASSQDWILAGYDNEQFF
>TRBD2|.|TRBJ2-1|TRBV28
TGTGCCACGAACCAAAGTAGCGGGTTCGGGCTCCCCTCGAGGCCTTACAATGAGCAGTTCTTC
CATNQSSGFGLPSRPYNEQFF
>TRBD1|.|TRBJ1-1|TRBV18
TGTGCCAGCCTGACGTACTCCGGGACAGGGGGCACTGAAGCTTTCTTT
CASLTYSGTGGTEAFF
>.|.|TRBJ1-2|TRBV14
TGTGCCAGCAGCCAAGCCGCCGACCGGACTATGGGCTACACCTTC
CASSQAADRTMGYTF
>.|.|TRBJ2-7|TRBV10-1
TGCGCCAGCAGTGATGGGGGGATCCCCTACGAGCAGTACTTC
CASSDGGIPYEQYF
>.|.|TRBJ1-6|TRBV6-6
TGTGCCAGCAGTTACTCGGGGGGAATGAATTCACCCCTCCACTTT
CASSYSGGMNSPLHF
>TRBD1|.|TRBJ1-2|TRBV6-1
TGTGCCACCATAAATGACAGGGGGCATCATGGCTACACCTTC
CATINDRGHHGYTF
>TRBD1|.|TRBJ1-6|TRBV4-3
TGCGCCAGCAGCCAAGGACAGGGGCCCTATAATTCACCCCTCCACTTT
CASSQGQGPYNSPLHF
>TRBD2|.|TRBJ2-3|TRBV7-2
TGTGCCAGCAGCTACCAGGGACTAGCGGGGAGCACAGATACGCAGTATTTT
CASSYQGLAGSTDTQYF
>.|.|TRBJ1-2|TRBV14
TGTGCCAGCAGCCAAGAGGACCAGGGTAGGGAGGCTATGGCTCTTGGCTACACCTTC
CASSQEDQGREAMALGYTF
>.|.|TRBJ1-3|TRBV9
TGTGCCAGCAGCGTAGTGGCAGGATGGGCTGGAAACACCATATATTTT
CASSVVAGWAGNTIYF
>TRBD2|.|TRBJ2-2|TRBV6-4
TGTGCCAGCAGTGTGTGGAGCGGGGGCCCCCTCGGGGAGCTGTTTTTT
CASSVWSGGPLGELFF
>.|.|TRBJ2-6|TRBV6-1
TGTGCCAGCAGTGATATGGAGCTGATCTCTGGGGCCAACGTCCTGACTTTC
CASSDMELISGANVLTF
>.|.|TRBJ2-1|TRBV19
TGTGCCAGTAGCACAGGGTTTGCTGAGCAGTTCTTC
CASSTGFAEQFF
>.|.|TRBJ2-1|TRBV30
TGTGCCTGGAGTGTACGGGGGACGCCCGGAGGTCTGGGCCGCAATGAGCAGTTCTTC
CAWSVRGTPGGLGRNEQFF
>.|.|TRBJ2-7|TRBV4-3
TGCGCCAGCAGCCAAGACGTCGGGCGGGCATACGAGCAGTACTTC
CASSQDVGRAYEQYF
>.|.|TRBJ2-3|TRBV18
TGTGCCAGCTCACCAACTCTAGCGAGGGATACGCAGTATTTT
CASSPTLARDTQYF
>TRBD1|.|TRBJ2-3|TRBV5-1
TGCGCCAGCAGCATGAAACGCCGGGACAGGGACCTCCATCCTAGCACAGATACGCAGTATTTT
CASSMKRRDRDLHPSTDTQYF
>.|.|TRBJ2-2|TRBV15
TGTGCCACCAGCAGACATAAAGACAGGACGAACACCGGGGAGCTGTTTTTT
CATSRHKDRTNTGELFF
>TRBD2|.|TRBJ2-7|TRBV6-4
TGTGCCAGCACTGTGACCGGGGGGAGTTGCGCTAACGAGCAGTACTTC
CASTVTGGSCANEQYF
>.|once|TRBJ1-2|TRBV30
TGTGCCTGGACATTTAACAGGGTTGGCTATGGCTACACCTTC
CAWTFNRVGYGYTF
>TRBD2|.|TRBJ2-6|TRBV5-1
TGCGCCAGCAGCCCCAAATCACCGGGACTAGGGGTGTCTGGGGCCAACGTCCTGACTTTC
CASSPKSPGLGVSGANVLTF
>.|once|TRBJ1-1|TRBV7-9
TGTGCCAGCAGCTTACTTTGGACAGACCGCCAAGGGAACACTGAAGCTTTCTTT
CASSLLWTDRQGNTEAFF
>.|.|TRBJ1-4|TRBV29-1
TGCAGCGTTGCGGGTGTTCCTCCGGGTGAAAAACTGTTTTTT
CSVAGVPPGEKLFF
>TRBD1|.|TRBJ1-2|TRBV4-1
TGCGCCAGCAGCCAAGCTAGGACAGGGTACTATGGCTACACCTTC
CASSQARTGYYGYTF
>.|few|TRBJ2-7|TRBV10-3
TGTGCCATCAGTGAGTCAGAACAGCCCTACGAGCAGTACTTC
CAISESEQPYEQYF
>.|.|TRBJ2-5|TRBV5-3
TGTGCCAGAAGCGAACCAGGGGAGGGGGTAGAGACCCAGTACTTC
CARSEPGEGVETQYF
>.|once|TRBJ1-2|TRBV5-1
TGCGCCAGCTCGGGGGGGGCCGGCGGCTACACCTTC
CASSGGAGGYTF
>TRBD1|.|TRBJ2-7|TRBV27
TGTGCCAGCAGTACCCGACAGGGGGCGAGCTCCTACGAGCAGTACTTC
CASSTRQGASSYEQYF
>TRBD2|.|TRBJ2-7|TRBV7-8
TGTGCCAGCAGCGATACTAGCGGGGGGGAATACGAGCAGTACTTC
CASSDTSGGEYEQYF
>.|.|TRBJ1-1|TRBV14
TGTGCCAGCAGCCAAAGGATGCGGGGTCCCGCTCCCCCACTCATGAACACTGAAGCTTTCTTT
CASSQRMRGPAPPLMNTEAFF
>TRBD1|.|TRBJ1-1|TRBV2
TGTGCCAGCAGCGATACTACAGGGGGCCGAACTGAAGCTTTCTTT
CASSDTTGGRTEAFF
>TRBD1|.|TRBJ1-1|TRBV5-6
TGTGCCAGCAGCACCGGGACAGGGAAGAGAGCTTTCTTT
CASSTGTGKRAFF
>TRBD1|few|TRBJ2-2|TRBV7-6
TGTGCCAGCAGCCAACCTTCGAACAGGGGGCACAGCGGGGAGCTGTTTTTT
CASSQPSNRGHSGELFF
>TRBD1|few|TRBJ1-5|TRBV12-5
TGTGCTAGTGCCAGATCCCGGGACAGACCCAATCAGCCCCAGCATTTT
CASARSRDRPNQPQHF
>.|.|TRBJ1-2|TRBV5-8
TGTGCCAGCAGCCCCCCTGGGGAGTATGGCTACACCTTC
CASSPPGEYGYTF
>TRBD1|.|TRBJ1-2|TRBV27
TGTGCCAGCAGTTTCCGTGGACAGGGCCCAATCAACTATGGCTACACCTTC
CASSFRGQGPINYGYTF
>TRBD1|.|TRBJ2-7|TRBV10-3
TGTGCCATCAGTGAGACACAGACAGGGGGCCCCAAAATCAACTCCTACGAGCAGTACTTC
CAISETQTGGPKINSYEQYF
>TRBD2|.|TRBJ2-3|TRBV9
TGTGCCAGCAGCCCCCAGATCAGCGGGGCGAGCACAGATACGCAGTATTTT
CASSPQISGASTDTQYF